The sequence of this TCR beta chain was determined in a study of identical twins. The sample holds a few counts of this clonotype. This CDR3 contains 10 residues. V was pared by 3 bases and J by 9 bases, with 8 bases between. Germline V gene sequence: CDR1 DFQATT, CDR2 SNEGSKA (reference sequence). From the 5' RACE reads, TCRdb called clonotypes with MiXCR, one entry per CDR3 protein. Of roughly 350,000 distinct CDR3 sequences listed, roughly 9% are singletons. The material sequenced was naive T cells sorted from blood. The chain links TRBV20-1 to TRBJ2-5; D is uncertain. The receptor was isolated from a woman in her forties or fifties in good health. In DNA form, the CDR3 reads TGCAGTGCTAGCTCGGAAGCCCAGTACTTC. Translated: CSASSEAQYF.